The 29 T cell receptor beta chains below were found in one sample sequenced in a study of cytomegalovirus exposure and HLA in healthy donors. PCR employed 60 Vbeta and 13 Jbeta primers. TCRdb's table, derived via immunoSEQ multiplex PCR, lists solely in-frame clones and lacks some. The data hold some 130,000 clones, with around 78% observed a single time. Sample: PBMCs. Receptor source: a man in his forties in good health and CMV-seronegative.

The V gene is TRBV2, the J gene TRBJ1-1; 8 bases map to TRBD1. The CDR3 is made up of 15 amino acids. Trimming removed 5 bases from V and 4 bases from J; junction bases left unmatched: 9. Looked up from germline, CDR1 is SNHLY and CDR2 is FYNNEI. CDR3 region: CASSSTWTGSTEAFF. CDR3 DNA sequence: TGTGCCAGCAGTTCGACCTGGACAGGGAGCACTGAAGCTTTCTTT.

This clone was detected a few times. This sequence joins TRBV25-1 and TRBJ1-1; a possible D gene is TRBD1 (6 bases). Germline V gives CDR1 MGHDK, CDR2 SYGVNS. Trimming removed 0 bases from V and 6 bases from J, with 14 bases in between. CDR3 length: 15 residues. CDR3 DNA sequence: TGTGCCAGCAGTGAATATCGGGCGGGGGCTGCTGAAGCTTTCTTT. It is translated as CASSEYRAGAAEAFF.

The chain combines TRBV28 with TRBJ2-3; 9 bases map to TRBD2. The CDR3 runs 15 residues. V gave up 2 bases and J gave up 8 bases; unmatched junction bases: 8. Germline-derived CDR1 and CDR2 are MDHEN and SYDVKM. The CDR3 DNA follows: TGTGCCAGCAGTTTAGCACTAGCGGGCCAGGCTACGCAGTATTTT. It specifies CASSLALAGQATQYF.

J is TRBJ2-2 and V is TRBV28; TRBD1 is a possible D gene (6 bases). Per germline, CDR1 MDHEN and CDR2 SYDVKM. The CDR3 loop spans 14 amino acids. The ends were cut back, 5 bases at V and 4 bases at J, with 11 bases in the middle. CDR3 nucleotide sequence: TGTGCCAGCAGTACAGGGTCCTTCACCGGGGAGCTGTTTTTT. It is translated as CASSTGSFTGELFF.

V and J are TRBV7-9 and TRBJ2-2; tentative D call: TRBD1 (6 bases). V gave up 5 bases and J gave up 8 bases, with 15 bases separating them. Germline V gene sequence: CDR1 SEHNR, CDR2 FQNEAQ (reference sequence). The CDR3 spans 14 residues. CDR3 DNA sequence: TGTGCCAGCAGCACCCCGGACAGTTGGGGGGAGCTGTTTTTT. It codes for CASSTPDSWGELFF.

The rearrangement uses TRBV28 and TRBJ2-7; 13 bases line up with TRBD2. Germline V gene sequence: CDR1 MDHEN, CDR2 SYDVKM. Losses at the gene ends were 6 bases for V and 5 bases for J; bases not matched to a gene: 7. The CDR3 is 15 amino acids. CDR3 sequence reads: CASSRLAGGVDEQYF. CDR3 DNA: TGTGCCAGCAGCAGACTAGCGGGGGGCGTCGACGAGCAGTACTTC.

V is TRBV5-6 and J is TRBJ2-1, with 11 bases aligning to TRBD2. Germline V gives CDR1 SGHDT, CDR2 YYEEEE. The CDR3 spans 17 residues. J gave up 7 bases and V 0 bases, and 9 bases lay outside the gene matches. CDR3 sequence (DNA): TGTGCCAGCAGCTTGGGGCCTAGCGGGAGGATGGATAATGAGCAGTTCTTC. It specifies CASSLGPSGRMDNEQFF.

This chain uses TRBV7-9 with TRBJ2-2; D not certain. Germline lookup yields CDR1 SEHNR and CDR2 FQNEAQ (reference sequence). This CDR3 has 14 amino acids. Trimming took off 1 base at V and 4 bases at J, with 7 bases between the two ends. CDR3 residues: CASSLDPGTGELFF. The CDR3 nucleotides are TGTGCCAGCAGCTTAGATCCCGGCACCGGGGAGCTGTTTTTT.

The CDR3 DNA follows: TGTGCCAGCAGGCAGGCCAGCTATGGCTACACCTTC. Residues: CASRQASYGYTF. The chain links TRBV2 to TRBJ1-2; D unresolved. V was clipped by 6 bases and J by 4 bases, with 9 bases between them. This CDR3 comprises 12 residues. In germline, CDR1 is SNHLY, CDR2 FYNNEI.

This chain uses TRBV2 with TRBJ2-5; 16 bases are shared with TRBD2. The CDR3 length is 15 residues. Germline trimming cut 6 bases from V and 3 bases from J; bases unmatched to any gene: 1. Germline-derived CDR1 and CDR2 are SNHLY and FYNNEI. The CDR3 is CASRGTSGGEETQYF. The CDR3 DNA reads TGTGCCAGCAGGGGGACTAGCGGGGGGGAAGAGACCCAGTACTTC.

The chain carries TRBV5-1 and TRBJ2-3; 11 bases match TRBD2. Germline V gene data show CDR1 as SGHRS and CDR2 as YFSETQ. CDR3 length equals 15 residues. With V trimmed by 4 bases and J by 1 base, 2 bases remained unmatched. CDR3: CASSLGLAGTDTQYF. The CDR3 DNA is TGCGCCAGCAGCCTGGGACTAGCGGGCACAGATACGCAGTATTTT. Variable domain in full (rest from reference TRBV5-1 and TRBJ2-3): KAGVTQTPRYLIKTRGQQVTLSCSPISGHRSVSWYQQTPGQGLQFLFEYFSETQRNKGNFPGRFSGRQFSNSRSEMNVSTLELGDSALYLCASSLGLAGTDTQYFGPGTRLTVL.

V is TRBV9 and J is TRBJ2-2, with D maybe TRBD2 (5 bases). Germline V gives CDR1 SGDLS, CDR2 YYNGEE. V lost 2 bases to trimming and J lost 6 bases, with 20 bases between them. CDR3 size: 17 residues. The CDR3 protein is CASSVPAGVPKAGELFF. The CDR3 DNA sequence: TGTGCCAGCAGCGTCCCCGCCGGGGTCCCTAAGGCCGGGGAGCTGTTTTTT.

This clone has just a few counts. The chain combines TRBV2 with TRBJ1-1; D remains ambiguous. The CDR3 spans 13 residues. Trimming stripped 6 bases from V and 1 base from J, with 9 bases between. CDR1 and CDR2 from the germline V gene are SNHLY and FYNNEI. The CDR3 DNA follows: TGTGCCAGCAGCCCCAACACGAACACTGAAGCTTTCTTT. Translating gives CASSPNTNTEAFF.

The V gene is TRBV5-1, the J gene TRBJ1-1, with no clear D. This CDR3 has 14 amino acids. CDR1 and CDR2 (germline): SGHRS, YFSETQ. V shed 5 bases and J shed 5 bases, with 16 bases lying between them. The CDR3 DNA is TGCGCCAGCAGATCCGATCAGGCCTGGACTGAAGCTTTCTTT. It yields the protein CASRSDQAWTEAFF.

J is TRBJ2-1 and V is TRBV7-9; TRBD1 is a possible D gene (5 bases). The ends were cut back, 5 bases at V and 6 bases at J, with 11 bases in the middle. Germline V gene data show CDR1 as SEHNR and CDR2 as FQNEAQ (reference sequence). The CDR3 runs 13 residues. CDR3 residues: CASSPRRANEQFF. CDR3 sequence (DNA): TGTGCCAGCAGCCCTCGCAGGGCCAATGAGCAGTTCTTC.

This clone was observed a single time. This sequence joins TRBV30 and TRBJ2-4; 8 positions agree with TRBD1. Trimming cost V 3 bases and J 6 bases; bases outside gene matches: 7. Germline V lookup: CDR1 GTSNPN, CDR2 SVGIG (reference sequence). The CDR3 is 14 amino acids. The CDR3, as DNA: TGTGCCTGGAGGGAACCGGGACAGGTAAACATTCAGTACTTC. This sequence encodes CAWREPGQVNIQYF.

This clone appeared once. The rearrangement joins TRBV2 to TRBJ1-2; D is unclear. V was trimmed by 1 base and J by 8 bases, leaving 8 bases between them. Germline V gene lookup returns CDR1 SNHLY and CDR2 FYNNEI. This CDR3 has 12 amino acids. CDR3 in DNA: TGTGCCAGCAGTGAAGTTGGGGAGGGCTACACCTTC. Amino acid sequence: CASSEVGEGYTF.

In nucleotides, the CDR3 is TGTGCCAGCAGCCACTCGGCGGGGTCACACAGTCGCTACACCTTC. This gives the protein CASSHSAGSHSRYTF. J is TRBJ1-2 and V is TRBV7-2; D ambiguous. The germline V gene has CDR1 SGHTA and CDR2 FQGNSA. V shed 5 bases and J shed 9 bases, with 22 bases lying between them. The CDR3 runs 15 residues.

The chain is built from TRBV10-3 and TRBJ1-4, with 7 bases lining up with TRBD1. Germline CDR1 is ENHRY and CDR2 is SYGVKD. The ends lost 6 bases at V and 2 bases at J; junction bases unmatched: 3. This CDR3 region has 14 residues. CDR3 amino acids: CAIRGTDTNEKLFF. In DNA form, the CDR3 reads TGTGCCATCAGAGGGACAGACACTAATGAAAAACTGTTTTTT.

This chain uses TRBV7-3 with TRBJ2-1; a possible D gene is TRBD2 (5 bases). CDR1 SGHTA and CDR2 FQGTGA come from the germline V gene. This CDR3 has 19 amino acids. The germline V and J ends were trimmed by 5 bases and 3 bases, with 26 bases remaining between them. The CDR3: CASSLEASRNTARYNEQFF. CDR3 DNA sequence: TGTGCCAGCAGCCTCGAGGCTAGCAGAAACACCGCTCGCTACAATGAGCAGTTCTTC.

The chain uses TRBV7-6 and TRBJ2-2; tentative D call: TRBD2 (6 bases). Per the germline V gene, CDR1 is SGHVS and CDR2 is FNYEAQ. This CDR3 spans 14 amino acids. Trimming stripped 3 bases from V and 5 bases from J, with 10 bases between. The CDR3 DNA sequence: TGTGCCAGCAGCTTGTCTGGACTAACCGGGGAGCTGTTTTTT. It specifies CASSLSGLTGELFF.

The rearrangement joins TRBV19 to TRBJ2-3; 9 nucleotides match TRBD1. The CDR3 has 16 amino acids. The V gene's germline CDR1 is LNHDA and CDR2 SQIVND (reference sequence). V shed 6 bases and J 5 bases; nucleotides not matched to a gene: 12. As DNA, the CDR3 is TGTGCCAGTAGGCCCCGAGGACAGGGGCAGGGAGATACGCAGTATTTT. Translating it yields CASRPRGQGQGDTQYF.

CDR3 sequence (DNA): TGTGCCAGTAGTATCCCGGGACAGGCTATTGATGAGCAGTTCTTC. It specifies CASSIPGQAIDEQFF. This sequence joins TRBV19 and TRBJ2-1; 8 nucleotides match TRBD1. Germline lookup yields CDR1 LNHDA and CDR2 SQIVND (reference sequence). The CDR3 is made up of 15 amino acids. J gave up 8 bases and V 3 bases, and 9 bases lay outside the gene matches.

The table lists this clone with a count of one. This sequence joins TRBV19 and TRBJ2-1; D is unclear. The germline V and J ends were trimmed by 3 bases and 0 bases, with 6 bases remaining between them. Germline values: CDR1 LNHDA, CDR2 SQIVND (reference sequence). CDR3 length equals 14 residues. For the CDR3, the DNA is TGTGCCAGTAGTATCGGTGGCTCCTACAATGAGCAGTTCTTC. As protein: CASSIGGSYNEQFF.

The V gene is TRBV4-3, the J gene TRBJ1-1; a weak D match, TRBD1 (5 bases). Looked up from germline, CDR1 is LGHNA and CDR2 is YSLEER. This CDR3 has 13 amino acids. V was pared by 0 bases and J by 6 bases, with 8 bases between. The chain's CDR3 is CASSQEGGAEAFF. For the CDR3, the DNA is TGCGCCAGCAGCCAAGAAGGAGGGGCTGAAGCTTTCTTT.

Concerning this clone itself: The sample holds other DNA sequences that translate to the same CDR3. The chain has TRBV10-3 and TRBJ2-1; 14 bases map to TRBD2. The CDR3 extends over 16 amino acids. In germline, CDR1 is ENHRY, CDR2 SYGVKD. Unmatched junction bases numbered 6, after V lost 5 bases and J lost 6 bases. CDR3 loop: CAISNKGLAGANEQFF. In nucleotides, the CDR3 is TGTGCCATCAGTAACAAGGGACTAGCGGGGGCCAATGAGCAGTTCTTC.

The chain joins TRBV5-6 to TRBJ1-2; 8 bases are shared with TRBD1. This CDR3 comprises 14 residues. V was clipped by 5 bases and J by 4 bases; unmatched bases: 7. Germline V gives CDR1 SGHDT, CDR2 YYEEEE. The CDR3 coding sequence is TGTGCCAGCAGTCCTGGACAGGGCGCCTATGGCTACACCTTC. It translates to CASSPGQGAYGYTF. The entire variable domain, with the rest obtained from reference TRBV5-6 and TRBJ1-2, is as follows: DAGVTQSPTHLIKTRGQQVTLRCSPKSGHDTVSWYQQALGQGPQFIFQYYEEEERQRGNFPDRFSGHQFPNYSSELNVNALLLGDSALYLCASSPGQGAYGYTFGSGTRLTVV.

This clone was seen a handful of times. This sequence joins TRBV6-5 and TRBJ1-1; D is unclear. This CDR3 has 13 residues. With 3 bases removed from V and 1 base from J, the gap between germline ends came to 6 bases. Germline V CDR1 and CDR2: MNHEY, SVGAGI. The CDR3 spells CASSYSENTEAFF. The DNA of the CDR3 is TGTGCCAGCAGTTATTCAGAGAACACTGAAGCTTTCTTT.

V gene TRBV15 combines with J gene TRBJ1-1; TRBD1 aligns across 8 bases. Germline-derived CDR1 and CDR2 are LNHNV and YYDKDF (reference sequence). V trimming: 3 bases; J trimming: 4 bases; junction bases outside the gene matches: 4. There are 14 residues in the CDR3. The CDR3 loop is CATSRGTGGTEAFF. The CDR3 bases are TGTGCCACCAGCAGGGGTACAGGGGGCACTGAAGCTTTCTTT.